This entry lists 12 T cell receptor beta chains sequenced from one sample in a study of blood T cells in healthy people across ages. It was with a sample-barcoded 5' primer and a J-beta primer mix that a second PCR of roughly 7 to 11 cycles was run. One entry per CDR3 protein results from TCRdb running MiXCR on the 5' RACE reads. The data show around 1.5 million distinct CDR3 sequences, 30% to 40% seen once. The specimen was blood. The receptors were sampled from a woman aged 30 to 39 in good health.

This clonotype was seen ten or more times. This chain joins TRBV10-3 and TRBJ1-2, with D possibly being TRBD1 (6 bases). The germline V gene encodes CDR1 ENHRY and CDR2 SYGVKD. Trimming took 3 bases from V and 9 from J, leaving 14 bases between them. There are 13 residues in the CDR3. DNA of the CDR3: TGTGCCATCAGTGACCCTATTCAGGGGCGCTACACCTTC. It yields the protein CAISDPIQGRYTF.

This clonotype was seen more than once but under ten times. CDR3 bases: TGCAGTGCCGCGAGGGGGCCAACTAATGAAAAACTGTTTTTT. It specifies CSAARGPTNEKLFF. The genes are TRBV20-1 and TRBJ1-4; 7 positions agree with TRBD1. Germline-derived CDR1 and CDR2 are DFQATT and SNEGSKA (reference sequence). This CDR3 region has 14 residues. The V segment lost 6 bases and the J segment 0 bases; nucleotides outside the gene matches: 4.

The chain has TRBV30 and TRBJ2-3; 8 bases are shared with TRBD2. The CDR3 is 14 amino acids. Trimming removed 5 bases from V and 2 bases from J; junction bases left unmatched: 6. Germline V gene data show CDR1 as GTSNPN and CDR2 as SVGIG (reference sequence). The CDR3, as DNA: TGTGCCTGGGTTCGACTAGCGCCCACAGATACGCAGTATTTT. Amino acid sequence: CAWVRLAPTDTQYF.

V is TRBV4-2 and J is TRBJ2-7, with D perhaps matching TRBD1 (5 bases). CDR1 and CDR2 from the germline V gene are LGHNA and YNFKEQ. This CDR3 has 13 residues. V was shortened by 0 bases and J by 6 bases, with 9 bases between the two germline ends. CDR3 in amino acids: CASSQDLGREQYF. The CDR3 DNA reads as TGTGCCAGCAGCCAAGATCTGGGGCGCGAGCAGTACTTC.

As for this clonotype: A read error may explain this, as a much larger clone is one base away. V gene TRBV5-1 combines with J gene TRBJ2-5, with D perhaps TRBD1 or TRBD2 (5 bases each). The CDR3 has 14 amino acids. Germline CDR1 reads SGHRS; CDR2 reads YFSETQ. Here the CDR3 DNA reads TGCGCCAGCAGCTCCGGGACGGACCAAGAGGCCCAGTACTTC. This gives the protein CASSSGTDQEAQYF.

DNA of the CDR3: TGCAGTGCTAGTGCGCCGGGACAGGGGCAATATAGCAATCAGCCCCAGCATTTT. Translated: CSASAPGQGQYSNQPQHF. This sequence joins TRBV20-1 and TRBJ1-5; TRBD1 agrees at 10 bases. Unmatched junction bases numbered 11, after V lost 3 bases and J lost 0 bases. The CDR3 spans 18 residues. Germline V gene lookup returns CDR1 DFQATT and CDR2 SNEGSKA (reference sequence).

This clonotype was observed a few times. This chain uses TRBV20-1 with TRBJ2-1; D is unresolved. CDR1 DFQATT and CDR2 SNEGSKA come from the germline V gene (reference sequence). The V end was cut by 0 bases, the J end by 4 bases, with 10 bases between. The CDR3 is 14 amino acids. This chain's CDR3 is CSAREWGRYNEQFF. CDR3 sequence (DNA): TGCAGTGCTAGAGAGTGGGGTCGATACAATGAGCAGTTCTTC.

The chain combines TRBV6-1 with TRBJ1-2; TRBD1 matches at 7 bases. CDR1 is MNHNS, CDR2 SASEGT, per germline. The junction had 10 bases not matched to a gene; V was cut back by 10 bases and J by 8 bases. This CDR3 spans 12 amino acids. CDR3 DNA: TGTGCCACCCTGCGACAGGGAGGAGGCTACACCTTC. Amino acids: CATLRQGGGYTF.

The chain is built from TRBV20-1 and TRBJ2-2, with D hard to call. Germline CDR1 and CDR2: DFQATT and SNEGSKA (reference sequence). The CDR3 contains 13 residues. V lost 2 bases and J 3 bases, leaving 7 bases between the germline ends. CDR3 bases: TGCAGTGCTAGACGGTGGGACACCGGGGAGCTGTTTTTT. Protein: CSARRWDTGELFF.

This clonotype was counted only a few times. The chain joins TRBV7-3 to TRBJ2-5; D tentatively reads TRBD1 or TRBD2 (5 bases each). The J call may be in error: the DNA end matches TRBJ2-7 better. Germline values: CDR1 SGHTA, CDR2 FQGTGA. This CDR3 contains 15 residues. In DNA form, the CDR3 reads TGTGCCAGCAGCTTAATACATGGGACGCCGGACGAGCAGTACTTC. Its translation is CASSLIHGTPDEQYF.

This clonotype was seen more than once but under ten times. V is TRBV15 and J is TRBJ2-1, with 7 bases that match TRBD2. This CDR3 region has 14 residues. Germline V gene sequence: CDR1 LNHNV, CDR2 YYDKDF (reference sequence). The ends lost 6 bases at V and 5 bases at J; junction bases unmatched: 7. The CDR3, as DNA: TGTGCCACCAGTAGGACTAGGTCCCACAATGAGCAGTTCTTC. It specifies CATSRTRSHNEQFF.

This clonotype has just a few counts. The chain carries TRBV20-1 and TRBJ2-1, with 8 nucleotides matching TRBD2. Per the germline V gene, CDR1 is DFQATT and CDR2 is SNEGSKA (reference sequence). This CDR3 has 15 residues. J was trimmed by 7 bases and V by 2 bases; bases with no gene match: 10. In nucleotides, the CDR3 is TGCAGTGCTAGAACTCCTGGCGGGAGGAGTAATGAGCAGTTCTTC. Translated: CSARTPGGRSNEQFF.